The rows below give T cell receptor beta chains drawn from one sample of a study of patients and donors after allogeneic stem cell transplantation. MiXCR, run by TCRdb on the RT-PCR reads, gives a single entry per CDR3 protein. Of roughly 150,000 distinct CDR3 sequences listed, 20% to 25% were seen once; the top ten hold roughly a quarter. The sequencing sample was made of blood, either unsorted or a sorted T cell fraction (not recorded which). These receptors all stem from a human donor who was either an allogeneic HSCT recipient or a stem cell or donor lymphocyte infusion donor (not recorded which). It is not recorded whose cells these are; they may come from a transplant donor. Each CDR3 is given with its conserved first and last residue. The D gene is left open where the match is weak. The listing skips clone size in some rows; elsewhere it reads once, few, many or a size class.

clone_size	v_call	j_call	d_call	cdr3_nt	cdr3_aa
-	TRBV28	TRBJ1-1	-	TGTGCCAGCAGTATAACTAGACAGATGAACACTGAAGCTTTCTTT	CASSITRQMNTEAFF
-	TRBV5-6	TRBJ2-3	-	TGTGCCAGCAGCTTGTATCCGGGGAGCGTATCAGATACGCAGTATTTT	CASSLYPGSVSDTQYF
-	TRBV7-2	TRBJ1-2	-	TGTGCCAGCAGCCCGACTGGGCAGGACTTCTATGGCTACACCTTC	CASSPTGQDFYGYTF
few	TRBV7-9	TRBJ2-7	TRBD1	TGTGCCAGCAGCTTAGTGGGACAGGGATCCTACGAGCAGTACTTC	CASSLVGQGSYEQYF
-	TRBV29-1	TRBJ2-5	-	TGCAGCGTCGCGCAAGGGGCACGGGAGACCCAGTACTTC	CSVAQGARETQYF
-	TRBV30	TRBJ1-1	-	TGTGCCTGGAGCGGCCTACAGGGTTCGGGCACTGAAGCTTTCTTT	CAWSGLQGSGTEAFF
-	TRBV25-1	TRBJ2-1	-	TGTGCCAGCAGTGATCACCGGGACCCCGAGGTCCCGTTCTTC	CASSDHRDPEVPFF
few	TRBV7-8	TRBJ1-1	-	TGTGCCAGCAGCCCGCGGAGACCTTTTTCGAACACTGAAGCTTTCTTT	CASSPRRPFSNTEAFF
few	TRBV6-5	TRBJ1-6	-	TGTGCCAGCTCAGGACAGAAAAGTTCACCCCTCCACTTT	CASSGQKSSPLHF
few	TRBV12-5	TRBJ1-2	TRBD1	TGTGCTAGTGGTTTGGTCCCAAAGGACAGGGTGATATTTGGCTACACCTTC	CASGLVPKDRVIFGYTF
-	TRBV7-4	TRBJ1-1	-	TGTGCCAGCAGCCTCCACGGGGTCGAGAACACTGAAGCTTTCTTT	CASSLHGVENTEAFF
-	TRBV7-9	TRBJ1-1	-	TGTGCCAGCAGCTTATCATATGGGCTGGGTGACACTGAAGCTTTCTTT	CASSLSYGLGDTEAFF
few	TRBV15	TRBJ2-2	-	TGTGCCACCAGCGATCTCGGGCTATCGAACACCGGGGAGCTGTTTTTT	CATSDLGLSNTGELFF
-	TRBV7-9	TRBJ2-5	-	TGTGCCAGCAGCTTAGATCTGAAAGAGACACAGTACTTC	CASSLDLKETQYF
-	TRBV20-1	TRBJ1-5	-	TGCAGTGCTAGAGATGGAAGGGGAAGTCAGCCCCAGCATTTT	CSARDGRGSQPQHF
few	TRBV4-2	TRBJ2-2	TRBD2	TGTGCCAGCAGCACTAGCGTCGGGGAGCTGTTTTTT	CASSTSVGELFF
few	TRBV20-1	TRBJ2-1	-	TGCAGTGCTAGAGAGGTTTTTTCCCTGGAGGAGGAGCAGTTCTTC	CSAREVFSLEEEQFF
-	TRBV6-2/TRBV6-3	TRBJ1-6	-	TGTGCCAGCAGGAGGGACGTCTCCTATAATTCACCCCTCCACTTT	CASRRDVSYNSPLHF
many	TRBV7-2	TRBJ1-2	-	TGTGCCAGCAGCTTAGACGGAAACTATGGCTACACCTTC	CASSLDGNYGYTF
few	TRBV13	TRBJ1-6	-	TGTGCCAGCAGCTTACGTACCGGGTCCTCCTATAATTCACCCCTCCACTTT	CASSLRTGSSYNSPLHF
-	TRBV20-1	TRBJ1-1	-	TGCAGTGCTAGACCAGTTTTGAACACTGAAGCTTTCTTT	CSARPVLNTEAFF
few	TRBV6-2/TRBV6-3	TRBJ2-3	TRBD2	TGTGCCAGCACTCGAGGCGGGAGTTTGGATACGCAGTATTTT	CASTRGGSLDTQYF
many	TRBV5-1	TRBJ1-5	-	TGCGCCAGCAGAGAAACGGGAGATAGCAATCAGCCCCAGCATTTT	CASRETGDSNQPQHF
many	TRBV11-2	TRBJ1-1	-	TGTGCCAGCAGCATTAACAGGGTGAACACTGAAGCTTTCTTT	CASSINRVNTEAFF
-	TRBV6-5	TRBJ1-1	-	TGTGCCAGCACCGGGGGAACTGAAGCTTTCTTT	CASTGGTEAFF
-	TRBV7-2	TRBJ2-1	-	TGTGCCAGCAGCTTATCATTTGCGGGGTACAATGAGCAGTTCTTC	CASSLSFAGYNEQFF
-	TRBV20-1	TRBJ2-3	TRBD2	TGCAGTGCCAATCTAGCGGGAGTGACAGATACGCAGTATTTT	CSANLAGVTDTQYF
-	TRBV13	TRBJ1-2	-	TGTGCCAGCAGCCGAAGGGGTACAGGGCCAGCTAACTATGGCTACACCTTC	CASSRRGTGPANYGYTF
few	TRBV4-2	TRBJ1-6	TRBD1	TGTGCCAGCAGGCAGACCGGGACAGATCTTAATTCACCCCTCCACTTT	CASRQTGTDLNSPLHF
-	TRBV4-3	TRBJ2-1	-	TGCGCCAGCAGCCAAGAGGCCGGTGAGTTCCGGGAAGGGTTCTTC	CASSQEAGEFREGFF
many	TRBV3-1	TRBJ1-1	-	TGTGCCAGCAGCCAAGATTATCCAATTCCGGCTTTCTTT	CASSQDYPIPAFF
few	TRBV7-2	TRBJ1-1	TRBD1	TGTGCCAGCAGCTCCAGGGGGCGGGACACTGAAGCTTTCTTT	CASSSRGRDTEAFF
-	TRBV6-5	TRBJ2-1	TRBD2	TGTGCCAGCAGTTACCGCCTAGCGGGGTCCTACAATGAGCAGTTCTTC	CASSYRLAGSYNEQFF
few	TRBV20-1	TRBJ1-4	-	TGCAGTGCATCACGGGGGCTAGATGAAAAACTGTTTTTT	CSASRGLDEKLFF
-	TRBV11-2	TRBJ2-4	-	TGTGCCAGCAGCCCTATCGGGGGTTCCAAAAACATTCAGTACTTC	CASSPIGGSKNIQYF
many	TRBV29-1	TRBJ1-1	-	TGCAGCGCCGTGAACACTGAAGCTTTCTTT	CSAVNTEAFF
-	TRBV12-3/TRBV12-4	TRBJ2-6	TRBD1	TGTGCCAGCAGAGGGAGGGACAGGGCAATCTCTGGGGCCAACGTCCTGACTTTC	CASRGRDRAISGANVLTF
-	TRBV5-6	TRBJ2-7	-	TGTGCCAGCAGCTTTGTACAGGTAGTCCACGAGCAGTACTTC	CASSFVQVVHEQYF
few	TRBV7-6	TRBJ2-7	TRBD1	TGTGCCAGCAGCATTCAGGGACAGGGGGCCTACGAGCAGTACTTC	CASSIQGQGAYEQYF
-	TRBV12-3/TRBV12-4	TRBJ2-2	-	TGTGCCAGCAGTTTTCCCTCGAACACCGGGGAGCTGTTTTTT	CASSFPSNTGELFF
few	TRBV29-1	TRBJ2-7	TRBD1	TGCAGCACACTACAGGGGAGCTCCTACGAGCAGTACTTC	CSTLQGSSYEQYF
-	TRBV30	TRBJ2-5	TRBD1	TGTGCCTGGAGCGGACAGGGTTGGGAGACCCAGTACTTC	CAWSGQGWETQYF
many	TRBV14	TRBJ1-2	-	TGTGCCAGCAGCCAAGTCTCCACAGCGGCCTACACCTTC	CASSQVSTAAYTF
few	TRBV7-7	TRBJ2-5	TRBD2	TGTGCTAGCAGCTCAACTAGCGGGAGGTACCAAGAGACCCAGTACTTC	CASSSTSGRYQETQYF
-	TRBV5-1	TRBJ2-7	-	TGCGCCAGCAGCCTGGACGTTCGCTCCTACGAGCAGTACTTC	CASSLDVRSYEQYF
few	TRBV3-1	TRBJ1-5	-	TGTGCCAGCAGCCCGGGGGAGGAACAGCCCCAGCATTTT	CASSPGEEQPQHF